This T cell receptor (beta chain) is from a study of cytomegalovirus exposure and HLA in healthy donors. In the PCR, 60 Vbeta and 13 Jbeta primers were used. The method was immunoSEQ multiplex PCR; TCRdb's version includes in-frame clones alone and lacks a portion of them. The sample yields a few hundred thousand clones, 65% to 85% seen once. What was sequenced was PBMCs. This clonotype originated in a man younger than 45 in good health and CMV-seronegative.

The CDR3 loop reads CASSQQGMSTEAFF. CDR3 in DNA: TGTGCCAGTAGTCAACAGGGTATGAGCACTGAAGCTTTCTTT. This chain joins TRBV19 and TRBJ1-1; D perhaps matches TRBD1 (6 bases). Germline CDR1 is LNHDA and CDR2 is SQIVND (reference sequence). The V and J ends lost 5 bases and 4 bases respectively, with 14 bases between them. The CDR3 runs to 14 residues.